This TCR beta chain was recorded in a study of blood T cell repertoires in COVID-19. Study at large: The United States, Italy and Spain provided the acute and convalescent COVID-19 samples.

Original handling: The assay estimated nucleated cells by amplifying reference gene primers. The assay was immunoSEQ multiplex PCR, and TCRdb's table has in-frame clones only and misses some. That table gives V, J and clone size, and the DNA gave D and trimming. The data hold 200,000 to 250,000 clones, with 82% observed a single time. V lost 4 bases, J lost 4 bases, and 23 bases lay in between. This CDR3 spans 17 amino acids. Germline CDR1 is SGHDT and CDR2 is YYEEEE. This sequence joins TRBV5-6 and TRBJ1-2; D gene ambiguous. The sequence was collected from a woman of 80 years or more with acute or convalescent COVID-19. Sequencing input: peripheral blood. The CDR3 DNA follows: TGTGCCAGCAGCCCGAACCCAGGCCGCAGAGCACTCTATGGCTACACCTTC. Its translation is CASSPNPGRRALYGYTF.